The text below deals with one TCR beta chain. The antigen is undetermined. There are 16 residues in the CDR3. Germline V gene lookup returns CDR1 SGHRS and CDR2 YFSETQ. The V gene end was trimmed by 2 bases and the J gene end by 11 bases; junction bases not matched to a gene: 11. The sample comes from a study of cytomegalovirus exposure and HLA in healthy donors. Whole-study findings and limits: An analysis was carried out at a later point. It showed that HLA-associated TCR beta chains were more clonally expanded than equally common non-associated chains. The study put 150 or so TCR beta chains on its list as cytomegalovirus-associated.

Primers for the PCR totalled 60 Vbeta and 13 Jbeta. The protocol was immunoSEQ multiplex PCR, while the TCRdb copy is restricted to in-frame clones and leaves out a portion. The data contain 90,000 to 150,000 clones, 76% of them seen just once; the ten biggest clones take up approximately 12%. Sequenced input: PBMCs. V is TRBV5-1 and J is TRBJ2-1; 12 positions agree with TRBD1. This receptor was identified in a woman between 40 and 50 years old in good health and CMV-seropositive. This CDR3 is CASSFPPPGQGAQQFF. CDR3 bases: TGCGCCAGCAGCTTCCCTCCCCCGGGACAGGGGGCACAGCAGTTCTTC.